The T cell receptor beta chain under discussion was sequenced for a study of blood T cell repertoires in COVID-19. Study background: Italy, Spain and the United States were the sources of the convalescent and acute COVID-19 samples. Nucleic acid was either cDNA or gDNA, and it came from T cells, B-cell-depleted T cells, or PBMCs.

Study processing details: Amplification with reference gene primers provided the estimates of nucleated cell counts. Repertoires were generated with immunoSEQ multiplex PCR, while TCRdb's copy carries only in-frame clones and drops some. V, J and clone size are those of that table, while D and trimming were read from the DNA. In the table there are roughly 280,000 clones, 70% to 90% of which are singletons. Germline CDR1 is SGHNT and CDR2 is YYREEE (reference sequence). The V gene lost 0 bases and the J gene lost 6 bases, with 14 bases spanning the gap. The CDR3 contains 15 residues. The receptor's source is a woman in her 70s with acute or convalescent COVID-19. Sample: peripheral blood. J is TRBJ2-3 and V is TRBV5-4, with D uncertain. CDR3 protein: CASSLGRSYPDTQYF. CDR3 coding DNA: TGTGCCAGCAGCTTGGGAAGATCCTACCCCGATACGCAGTATTTT. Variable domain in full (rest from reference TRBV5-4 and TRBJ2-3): ETGVTQSPTHLIKTRGQQVTLRCSSQSGHNTVSWYQQALGQGPQFIFQYYREEENGRGNFPPRFSGLQFPNYSSELNVNALELDDSALYLCASSLGRSYPDTQYFGPGTRLTVL.